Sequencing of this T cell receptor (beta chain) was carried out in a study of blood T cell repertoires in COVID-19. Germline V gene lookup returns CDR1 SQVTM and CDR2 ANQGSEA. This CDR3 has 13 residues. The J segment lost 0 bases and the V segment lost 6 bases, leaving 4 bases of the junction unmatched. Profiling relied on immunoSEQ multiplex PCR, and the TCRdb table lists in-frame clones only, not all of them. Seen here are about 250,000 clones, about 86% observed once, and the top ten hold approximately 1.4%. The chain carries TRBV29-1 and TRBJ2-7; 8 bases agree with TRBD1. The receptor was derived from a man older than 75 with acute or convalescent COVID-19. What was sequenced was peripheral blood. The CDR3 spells CSVKQGGSYEQYF. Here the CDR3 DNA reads TGCAGCGTGAAACAGGGGGGCTCCTACGAGCAGTACTTC.